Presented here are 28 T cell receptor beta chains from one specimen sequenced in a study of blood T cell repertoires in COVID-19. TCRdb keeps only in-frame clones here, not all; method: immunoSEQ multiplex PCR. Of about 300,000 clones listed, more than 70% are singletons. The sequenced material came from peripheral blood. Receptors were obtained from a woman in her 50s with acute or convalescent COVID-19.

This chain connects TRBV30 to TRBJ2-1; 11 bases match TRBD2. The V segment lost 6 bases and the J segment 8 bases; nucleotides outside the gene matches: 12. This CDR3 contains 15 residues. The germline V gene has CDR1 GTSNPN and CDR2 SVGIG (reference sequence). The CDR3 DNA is TGTGCCTGTCCTGGGACTAGCGGCTTGGGGGATGAGCAGTTCTTC. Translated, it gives CACPGTSGLGDEQFF.

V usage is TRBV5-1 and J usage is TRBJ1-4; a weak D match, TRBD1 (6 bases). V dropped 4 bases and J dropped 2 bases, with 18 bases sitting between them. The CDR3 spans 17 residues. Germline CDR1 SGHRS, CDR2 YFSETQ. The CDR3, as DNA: TGCGCCAGCAGCCGACTAGGCGGGGGCGGCACTAATGAAAAACTGTTTTTT. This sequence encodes CASSRLGGGGTNEKLFF.

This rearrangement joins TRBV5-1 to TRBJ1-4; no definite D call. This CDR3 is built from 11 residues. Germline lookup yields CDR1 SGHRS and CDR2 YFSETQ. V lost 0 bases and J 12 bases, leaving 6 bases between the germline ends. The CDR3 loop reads CASSLEGELFF. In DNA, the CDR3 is TGCGCCAGCAGCTTGGAGGGAGAACTGTTTTTT.

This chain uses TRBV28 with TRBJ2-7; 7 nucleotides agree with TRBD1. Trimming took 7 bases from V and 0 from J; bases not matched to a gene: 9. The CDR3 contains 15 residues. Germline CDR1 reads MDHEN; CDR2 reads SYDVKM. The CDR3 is CASKSGTAASYEQYF. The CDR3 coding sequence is TGTGCCAGCAAATCCGGGACAGCTGCCTCCTACGAGCAGTACTTC.

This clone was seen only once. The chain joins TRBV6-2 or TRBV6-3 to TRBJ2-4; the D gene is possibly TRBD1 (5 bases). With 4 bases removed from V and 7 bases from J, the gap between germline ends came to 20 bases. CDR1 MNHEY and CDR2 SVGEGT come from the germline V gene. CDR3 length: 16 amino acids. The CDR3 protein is CASSFNRRVRNNIQYF. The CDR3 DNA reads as TGTGCCAGCAGTTTCAACCGCAGGGTACGGAATAACATTCAGTACTTC.

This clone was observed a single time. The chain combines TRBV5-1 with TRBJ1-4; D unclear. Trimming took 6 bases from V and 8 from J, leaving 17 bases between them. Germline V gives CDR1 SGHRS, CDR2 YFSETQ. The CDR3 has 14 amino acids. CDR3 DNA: TGCGCCAGCATGGCCGCAGCGGGAGGGGAAAAACTGTTTTTT. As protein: CASMAAAGGEKLFF.

The CDR3 is CASSLWTGNSPLHF. The CDR3 DNA follows: TGTGCCAGCAGCCTCTGGACGGGAAATTCACCCCTCCACTTT. The genes are TRBV3-1 (or the pseudogene TRBV3-2) and TRBJ1-6; D unresolved. Trimming left V 4 bases short and J 7 bases short, with 11 bases between. The germline CDR1 and CDR2 sequences are LGHDT and YNNKEL (reference sequence). The CDR3 is made up of 14 amino acids.

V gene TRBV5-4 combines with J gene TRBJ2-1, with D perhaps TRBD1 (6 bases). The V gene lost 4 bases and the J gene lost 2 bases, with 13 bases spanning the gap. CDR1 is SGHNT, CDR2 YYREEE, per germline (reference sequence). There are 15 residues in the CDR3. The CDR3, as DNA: TGTGCCAGCAGCATAGGGGGAGACGCCTACAATGAGCAGTTCTTC. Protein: CASSIGGDAYNEQFF.

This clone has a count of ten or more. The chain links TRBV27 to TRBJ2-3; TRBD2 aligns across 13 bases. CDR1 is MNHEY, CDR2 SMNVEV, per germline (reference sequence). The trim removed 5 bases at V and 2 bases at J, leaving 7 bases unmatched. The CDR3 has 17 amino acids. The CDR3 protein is CASSPQGLAGTTDTQYF. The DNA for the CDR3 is TGTGCCAGCAGTCCCCAGGGACTAGCGGGAACCACAGATACGCAGTATTTT.

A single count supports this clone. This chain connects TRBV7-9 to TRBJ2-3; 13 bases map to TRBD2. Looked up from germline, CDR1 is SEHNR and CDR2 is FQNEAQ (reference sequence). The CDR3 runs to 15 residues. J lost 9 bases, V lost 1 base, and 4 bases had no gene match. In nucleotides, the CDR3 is TGTGCCAGCAGCTTAGTGCGACTAGCGGGAGGCACGCAGTATTTT. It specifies CASSLVRLAGGTQYF.

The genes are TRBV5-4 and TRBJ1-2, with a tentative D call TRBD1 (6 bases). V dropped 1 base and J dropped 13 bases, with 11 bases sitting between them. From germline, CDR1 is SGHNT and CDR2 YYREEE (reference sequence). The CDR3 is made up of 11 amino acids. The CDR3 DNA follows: TGTGCCAGCAGCTTGTTAGGGGGTCTCACCTTC. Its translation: CASSLLGGLTF.

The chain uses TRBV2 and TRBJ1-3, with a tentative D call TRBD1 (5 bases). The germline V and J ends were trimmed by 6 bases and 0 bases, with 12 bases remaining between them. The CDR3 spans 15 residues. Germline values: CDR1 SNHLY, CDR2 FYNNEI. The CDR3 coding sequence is TGTGCCAGCAGCGCCGAAAGGGGCTCTGGAAACACCATATATTTT. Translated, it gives CASSAERGSGNTIYF.

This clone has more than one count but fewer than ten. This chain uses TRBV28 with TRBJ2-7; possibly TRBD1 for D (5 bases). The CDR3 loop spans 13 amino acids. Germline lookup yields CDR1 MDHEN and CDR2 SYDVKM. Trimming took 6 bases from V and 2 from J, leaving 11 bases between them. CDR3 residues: CASRPDRAYEQYF. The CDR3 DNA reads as TGTGCCAGCAGACCTGACAGAGCCTACGAGCAGTACTTC.

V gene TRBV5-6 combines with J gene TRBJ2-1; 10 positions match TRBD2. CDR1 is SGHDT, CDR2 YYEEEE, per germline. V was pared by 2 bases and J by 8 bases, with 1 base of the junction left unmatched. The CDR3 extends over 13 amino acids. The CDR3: CASSLSGRDEQFF. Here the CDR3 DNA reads TGTGCCAGCAGCTTAAGCGGGAGGGATGAGCAGTTCTTC.

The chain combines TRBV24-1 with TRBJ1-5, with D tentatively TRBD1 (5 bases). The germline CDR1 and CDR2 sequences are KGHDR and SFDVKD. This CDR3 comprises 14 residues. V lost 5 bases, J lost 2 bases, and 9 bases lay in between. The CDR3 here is CATSVGAGNQPQHF. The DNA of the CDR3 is TGTGCCACCAGTGTAGGGGCCGGCAATCAGCCCCAGCATTTT.

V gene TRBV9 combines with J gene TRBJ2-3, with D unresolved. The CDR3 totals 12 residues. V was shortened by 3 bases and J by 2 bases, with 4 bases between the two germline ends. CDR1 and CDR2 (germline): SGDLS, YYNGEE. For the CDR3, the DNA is TGTGCCAGCAGCGCCAACACAGATACGCAGTATTTT. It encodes CASSANTDTQYF.

CDR3 in amino acids: CASAGSSGNTIYF. CDR3 bases: TGTGCCAGCGCCGGGAGCTCTGGAAACACCATATATTTT. The genes are TRBV3-1 (or the pseudogene TRBV3-2) and TRBJ1-3, with D unclear. The CDR3 has 13 amino acids. V was cut by 8 bases and J by 0 bases, with 8 bases left in between. Per the germline V gene, CDR1 is LGHDT and CDR2 is YNNKEL (reference sequence).

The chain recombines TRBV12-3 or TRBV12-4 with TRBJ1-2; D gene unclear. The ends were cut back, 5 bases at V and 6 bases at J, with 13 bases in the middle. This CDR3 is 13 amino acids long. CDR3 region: CASSGRTVDGYTF. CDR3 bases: TGTGCCAGCAGTGGGCGGACTGTAGATGGCTACACCTTC.

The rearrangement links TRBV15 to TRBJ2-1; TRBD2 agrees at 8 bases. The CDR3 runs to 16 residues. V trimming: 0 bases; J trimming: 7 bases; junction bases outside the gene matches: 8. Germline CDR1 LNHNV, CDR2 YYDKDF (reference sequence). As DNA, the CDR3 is TGTGCCACCAGCAGAGACGTTGCGGGAGGAATAAATGAGCAGTTCTTC. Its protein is CATSRDVAGGINEQFF.

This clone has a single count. The CDR3 bases are TGTGCCAGCAGTGATCAGCGGGGCGGGGGCACAGATACGCAGTATTTT. Translating gives CASSDQRGGGTDTQYF. The chain employs TRBV6-4 and TRBJ2-3; the match to TRBD2 covers 7 bases. The V segment lost 3 bases and the J segment 1 base; nucleotides outside the gene matches: 7. Germline CDR1 is MRHNA and CDR2 is SNTAGT. The CDR3 is 16 amino acids.

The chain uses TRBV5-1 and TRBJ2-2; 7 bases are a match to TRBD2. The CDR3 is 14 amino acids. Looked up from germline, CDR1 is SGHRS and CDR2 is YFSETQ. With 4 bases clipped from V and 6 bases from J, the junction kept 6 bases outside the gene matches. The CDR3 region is CASSLRLAAGELFF. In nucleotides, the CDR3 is TGCGCCAGCAGCCTTCGACTAGCCGCCGGGGAGCTGTTTTTT.

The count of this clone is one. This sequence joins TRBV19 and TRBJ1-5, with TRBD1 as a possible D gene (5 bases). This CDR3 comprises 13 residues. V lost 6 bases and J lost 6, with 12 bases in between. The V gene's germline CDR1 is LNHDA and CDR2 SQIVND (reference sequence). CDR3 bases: TGTGCCAGTAGATCGGGGGGTACTCAGCCCCAGCATTTT. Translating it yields CASRSGGTQPQHF.

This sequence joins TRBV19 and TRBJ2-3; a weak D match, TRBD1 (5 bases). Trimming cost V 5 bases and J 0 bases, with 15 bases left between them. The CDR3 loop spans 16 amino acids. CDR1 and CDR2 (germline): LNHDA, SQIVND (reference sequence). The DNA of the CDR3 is TGTGCCAGTAGTCAAGACAGCTTCTCTAGCACAGATACGCAGTATTTT. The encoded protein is CASSQDSFSSTDTQYF.

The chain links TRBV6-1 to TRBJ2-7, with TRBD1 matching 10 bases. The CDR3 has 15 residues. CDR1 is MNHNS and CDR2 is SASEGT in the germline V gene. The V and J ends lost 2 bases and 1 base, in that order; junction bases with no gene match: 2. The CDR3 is CASSEPGQGSYEQYF. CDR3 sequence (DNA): TGTGCCAGCAGTGAACCGGGACAGGGGTCCTACGAGCAGTACTTC.

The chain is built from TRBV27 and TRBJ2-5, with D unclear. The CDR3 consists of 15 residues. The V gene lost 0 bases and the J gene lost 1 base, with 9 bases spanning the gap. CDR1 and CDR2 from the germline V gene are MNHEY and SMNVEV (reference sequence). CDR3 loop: CASSLSNYIQETQYF. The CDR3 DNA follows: TGTGCCAGCAGTTTATCGAATTACATCCAAGAGACCCAGTACTTC.

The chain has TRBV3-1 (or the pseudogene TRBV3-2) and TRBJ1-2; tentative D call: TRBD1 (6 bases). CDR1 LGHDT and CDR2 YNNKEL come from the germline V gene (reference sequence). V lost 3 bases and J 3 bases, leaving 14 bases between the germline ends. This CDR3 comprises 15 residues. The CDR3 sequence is CASSQKDRFYYGYTF. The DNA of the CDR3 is TGTGCCAGCAGCCAGAAGGACAGATTTTACTATGGCTACACCTTC.

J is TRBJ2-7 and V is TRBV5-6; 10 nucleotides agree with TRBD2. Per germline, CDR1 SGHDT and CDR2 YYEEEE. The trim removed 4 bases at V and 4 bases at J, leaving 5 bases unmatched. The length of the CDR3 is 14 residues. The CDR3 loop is CASSATSGSYEQYF. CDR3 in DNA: TGTGCCAGCAGCGCGACTAGCGGGTCGTACGAGCAGTACTTC.

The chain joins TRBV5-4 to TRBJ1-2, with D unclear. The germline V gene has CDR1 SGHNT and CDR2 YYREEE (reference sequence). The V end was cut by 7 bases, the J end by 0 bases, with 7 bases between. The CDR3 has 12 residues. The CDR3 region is CASGRTNYGYTF. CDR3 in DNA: TGTGCCAGCGGCAGGACTAACTATGGCTACACCTTC.